This T cell receptor beta chain was captured by sequencing in a study of T cell responses to AZD1222 COVID-19 vaccine. Libraries were prepared by immunoSEQ multiplex PCR; TCRdb keeps only in-frame clonotypes and omits some of them. The sample shows around 15,000 clones, approximately 80% of them seen only once. This sequence was found in an adult who received the AZD1222 COVID-19 vaccine. Here the sequenced sample was peripheral blood, taken 28 days after the second AZD1222 dose.

CDR3 nucleotide sequence: TGCGCCAGCAGCCAAGCACCGGGCCGGGCGGTCTACGAGCAGTACTTC. Translated: CASSQAPGRAVYEQYF. This chain links TRBV4-1 with TRBJ2-7; no firm D call. Trimming removed 1 base at V and 3 bases at J, with 16 bases between. The CDR3 totals 16 residues. The germline V gene encodes CDR1 MGHRA and CDR2 YSYEKL.